Following are 32 T cell receptor beta chains from one sample sequenced in a study of blood T cells in healthy people across ages. A second PCR of roughly 7 to 11 cycles used a sample-barcoded 5' primer and a J-beta primer mix. TCRdb reprocessed the 5' RACE reads via MiXCR and lists one record per CDR3 protein. The sample comprises around 1,800,000 distinct CDR3 sequences, approximately 40% of which are singletons, and 23% rests with the top ten. Sequenced input: blood. Every receptor here comes from a human donor in good health.

The chain links TRBV7-9 to TRBJ1-3; TRBD1 agrees at 7 bases. The CDR3 runs to 16 residues. Germline lookup yields CDR1 SEHNR and CDR2 FQNEAQ (reference sequence). J was trimmed by 2 bases and V by 5 bases; bases with no gene match: 9. In nucleotides, the CDR3 is TGTGCCAGCAGCCCCGGGGACAGTACTCCTGGAAACACCATATATTTT. Protein: CASSPGDSTPGNTIYF.

This sequence joins TRBV7-2 and TRBJ1-4; TRBD1 might be the D (5 bases). The CDR3 sequence is 16 residues long. V lost 5 bases to trimming and J lost 8 bases, with 21 bases between them. The germline CDR1 and CDR2 sequences are SGHTA and FQGNSA. CDR3 bases: TGTGCCAGCAGCCCAGGCGCGTGGGGGGGTAACGAAAAACTGTTTTTT. Translation: CASSPGAWGGNEKLFF.

Concerning this clonotype itself: A junction end diverges from the germline sequence, so it may reflect a read error. The gene calls are TRBV6-5 and TRBJ2-1; D perhaps matches TRBD2 (7 bases). This CDR3 has 14 residues. The germline CDR1 and CDR2 sequences are MNHEY and SVGAGI. The CDR3 reads CASSPPGGYNGQFF. CDR3 nucleotides: TGTGCCAGCAGTCCCCCGGGGGGCTACAATGGGCAGTTCTTC.

This clonotype was counted only a few times. The V gene is TRBV29-1, the J gene TRBJ2-1; 8 bases fit TRBD1. CDR3 length: 14 amino acids. Trimming at V came to 2 bases and at J to 6 bases, leaving 6 bases not matched to a gene. Looked up from germline, CDR1 is SQVTM and CDR2 is ANQGSEA. The CDR3 DNA reads TGCAGCGTTGAAAGGCCAGGGGGCTTCAATGAGCAGTTCTTC. It encodes CSVERPGGFNEQFF.

The V call is TRBV29-1, the J call TRBJ1-1, with 11 bases identical to TRBD1. The CDR3 runs 12 residues. Germline V gene data show CDR1 as SQVTM and CDR2 as ANQGSEA. With V trimmed by 3 bases and J by 7 bases, 1 base remained unmatched. In DNA form, the CDR3 reads TGCAGCGTTGAGGGGACAGGGGGTGAAGCTTTCTTT. It specifies CSVEGTGGEAFF.

The chain links TRBV9 to TRBJ2-3; D remains ambiguous. Germline loops: CDR1 SGDLS, CDR2 YYNGEE. V gave up 2 bases and J gave up 5 bases, with 12 bases separating them. CDR3 length: 14 residues. The CDR3 nucleotides are TGTGCCAGCAGCGTGATTGAAGTGGGAGATACGCAGTATTTT. It encodes CASSVIEVGDTQYF.

The rearrangement links TRBV6-5 to TRBJ1-1, with 7 bases that match TRBD1. Germline V CDR1 and CDR2: MNHEY, SVGAGI. V was clipped by 3 bases and J by 5 bases; unmatched bases: 15. The CDR3 is 17 residues long. CDR3 coding DNA: TGTGCCAGCAGTTATACTACGACAGGGCTGGTGGAGACTGAAGCTTTCTTT. This translates into CASSYTTTGLVETEAFF.

The V call is TRBV7-7, the J call TRBJ2-5, with TRBD1 as a possible D gene (5 bases). The germline V gene encodes CDR1 SSHAT and CDR2 FNYEAQ (reference sequence). The CDR3 contains 15 residues. V was shortened by 5 bases and J by 5 bases, with 18 bases between the two germline ends. The CDR3 region has the DNA TGTGCCAGCAGCCTCCCCGGAGCCAGGGTTGAGACCCAGTACTTC. Translating it yields CASSLPGARVETQYF. The whole variable domain, filled in from reference TRBV7-7 and TRBJ2-5, reads GAGVSQSPRYKVTKRGQDVTLRCDPISSHATLYWYQQALGQGPEFLTYFNYEAQPDKSGLPSDRFSAERPEGSISTLTIQRTEQRDSAMYRCASSLPGARVETQYFGPGTRLLVL.

This clonotype was found a few times. The rearrangement links TRBV20-1 to TRBJ2-3, with 13 positions matching TRBD2. The CDR3 consists of 16 residues. V trimming: 3 bases; J trimming: 1 base; junction bases outside the gene matches: 4. CDR1 and CDR2 (germline): DFQATT, SNEGSKA (reference sequence). CDR3 sequence: CSARGLAGIGTDTQYF. In DNA, the CDR3 is TGCAGTGCTAGGGGACTAGCGGGGATCGGCACAGATACGCAGTATTTT.

J is TRBJ2-3 and V is TRBV4-3, with 7 bases that match TRBD1. This CDR3 region has 16 residues. Germline lookup yields CDR1 LGHNA and CDR2 YSLEER. With 3 bases clipped from V and 2 bases from J, the junction kept 8 bases outside the gene matches. Written as DNA, the CDR3 is TGCGCCAGCAGCCAGAACAGGGGTCCTTACACAGATACGCAGTATTTT. Translated, it gives CASSQNRGPYTDTQYF.

The chain couples TRBV25-1 to TRBJ2-7; the D gene is possibly TRBD1 (6 bases). Deletions cut 4 bases from V and 4 bases from J, with 14 bases between. The CDR3 length is 14 residues. Germline loops: CDR1 MGHDK, CDR2 SYGVNS. The CDR3 region has the DNA TGTGCCAGCAGTGCACCGGGACAAGCATACGAGCAGTACTTC. This translates into CASSAPGQAYEQYF.

The chain joins TRBV7-9 to TRBJ2-4, with a weak D call TRBD2 (5 bases). This CDR3 has 12 residues. The germline V gene encodes CDR1 SEHNR and CDR2 FQNEAQ (reference sequence). Trimming removed 2 bases from V and 13 bases from J, with 12 bases in between. CDR3: CASSLQNWEQYF. The CDR3 region has the DNA TGTGCCAGCAGCTTACAGAATTGGGAGCAGTACTTC.

Notes on this clonotype: At one end, the junction sequence differs from germline, possibly due to a read error. The chain links TRBV5-1 to TRBJ2-3; tentative D call: TRBD2 (7 bases). Germline lookup yields CDR1 SGHRS and CDR2 YFSETQ. The CDR3 covers 16 residues. The CDR3 DNA sequence: TGCGCCGGCAGCGTCGGGGGGCTCCTAGGCACAGATACGCAGTATTTT. This gives the protein CAGSVGGLLGTDTQYF.

The chain combines TRBV7-2 with TRBJ2-5, with a weak D call TRBD1 (8 bases). V was pared by 10 bases and J by 4 bases, with 22 bases between. This CDR3 spans 15 amino acids. From germline, CDR1 is SGHTA and CDR2 FQGNSA. CDR3 amino acids: CATAPRTGRVETQYF. The CDR3 DNA sequence: TGTGCCACCGCGCCCCGGACAGGGAGGGTAGAGACCCAGTACTTC.

About this clonotype: Germline and junction disagree at one end, which may indicate a read error. V and J are TRBV11-3 and TRBJ2-1; D is tentatively TRBD1 or TRBD2 (6 bases each). CDR1 is SGHNT, CDR2 YENEEA, per germline. The CDR3 contains 16 residues. CDR3 bases: TGTACCAGCAGCAAAGGGGGGCTCGGGGTGAACAATGAGCAGTTCTTC. It translates to CTSSKGGLGVNNEQFF.

A remark on this clonotype: A much bigger clone sits one base away, suggesting this may be a read error. This chain links TRBV12-3 or TRBV12-4 with TRBJ2-1, with 7 bases identical to TRBD1. J gave up 3 bases and V 6 bases, and 5 bases lay outside the gene matches. The CDR3 runs to 14 residues. The CDR3 bases are TGTGCCAGCAGAACCGGGACAGTCTACAATGAGCAGTTCTTC. Its translation: CASRTGTVYNEQFF.

A remark on this clonotype: A single base is all that separates this from a far larger clone, so a read error is likely. The rearrangement uses TRBV6-2 or TRBV6-3 and TRBJ1-1, with D unresolved. The CDR3 covers 13 residues. Germline loops: CDR1 MNHEY, CDR2 SVGEGT. Trimming took off 6 bases at V and 1 base at J, with 9 bases between the two ends. CDR3 protein: CASSRPGNTEAFF. CDR3 DNA: TGTGCCAGCAGCCGGCCGGGGAACACTGAAGCTTTCTTT.

This clonotype was counted only a few times. V and J are TRBV9 and TRBJ2-3; D might be TRBD2 (5 bases). V gave up 0 bases and J gave up 0 bases, with 11 bases separating them. The CDR3 is made up of 16 amino acids. From germline, CDR1 is SGDLS and CDR2 YYNGEE. The CDR3, as DNA: TGTGCCAGCAGCGTAGGGGCTAGCTCTAGCACAGATACGCAGTATTTT. Protein product: CASSVGASSSTDTQYF.

V gene TRBV13 combines with J gene TRBJ2-1; D may correspond to TRBD1 or TRBD2 (5 bases each). V was trimmed by 6 bases and J by 5 bases, leaving 14 bases between them. CDR1 PRHDT and CDR2 FYEKMQ come from the germline V gene (reference sequence). The CDR3 totals 14 residues. CDR3 protein: CASSSPGTNNEQFF. Written as DNA, the CDR3 is TGTGCCAGCAGTTCCCCCGGGACCAACAATGAGCAGTTCTTC.

This clonotype was seen a few times. This chain joins TRBV4-3 and TRBJ2-6; D unclear. The germline gives CDR1 LGHNA, CDR2 YSLEER. The V end was cut by 4 bases, the J end by 2 bases, with 12 bases between. CDR3 length: 16 amino acids. CDR3 DNA: TGCGCCAGCAGCCCAAGTGTAGGGACTGGGGCCAACGTCCTGACTTTC. Protein sequence: CASSPSVGTGANVLTF.

As concerns this clonotype: Its ends do not fully match the called genes, so a read error is possible. This chain joins TRBV7-9 and TRBJ2-7; tentative D call: TRBD2 (6 bases). Germline V gives CDR1 SEHNR, CDR2 FQNEAQ (reference sequence). This CDR3 region has 15 residues. CDR3 region: CAGSAKGSGLYEQYF. The CDR3 nucleotides are TGTGCCGGCAGCGCCAAAGGTAGCGGACTCTACGAGCAGTACTTC. Supplemented by reference TRBV7-9 and TRBJ2-7, the full variable domain reads DTGVSQNPRHKITKRGQNVTFRCDPISEHNRLYWYRQTLGQGPEFLTYFQNEAQLEKSRLLSDRFSAERPKGSFSTLEIQRTEQGDSAMYLCAGSAKGSGLYEQYFGPGTRLTVT.

In this sample, this clonotype turned up once. The chain couples TRBV4-2 to TRBJ1-2, with D possibly being TRBD1 (5 bases). V lost 1 base, J lost 4 bases, and 19 bases lay in between. The CDR3 is made up of 17 amino acids. Germline values: CDR1 LGHNA, CDR2 YNFKEQ. This CDR3 is CASSQGGGDRTSYGYTF. The CDR3 nucleotides read TGTGCCAGCAGCCAAGGGGGTGGGGACCGAACCTCCTATGGCTACACCTTC.

In its sample, this clonotype was seen once. This sequence joins TRBV12-3 or TRBV12-4 and TRBJ1-3; D not resolved. The CDR3 runs to 12 residues. V lost 7 bases to trimming and J lost 6 bases, with 10 bases between them. CDR3 loop: CASTRGENTIYF. CDR3 bases: TGTGCCAGCACCCGGGGTGAAAACACCATATATTTT.

J is TRBJ1-2 and V is TRBV7-2; D possibly corresponds to TRBD1 (6 bases). This CDR3 has 16 residues. Germline V gene lookup returns CDR1 SGHTA and CDR2 FQGNSA. Trimming took off 1 base at V and 2 bases at J, with 14 bases between the two ends. CDR3 nucleotide sequence: TGTGCCAGCAGCTTAGACGGGGGGCGCTTCAACTATGGCTACACCTTC. It specifies CASSLDGGRFNYGYTF.

The chain uses TRBV11-2 and TRBJ2-7; 7 nucleotides align to TRBD2. Germline CDR1 reads SGHAT; CDR2 reads FQNNGV. The ends lost 5 bases at V and 2 bases at J; junction bases unmatched: 6. This CDR3 has 14 amino acids. The CDR3 nucleotides read TGTGCCAGCAGCAAGACCGGGACTACCTACGAGCAGTACTTC. Encoded protein: CASSKTGTTYEQYF.

The DNA of the CDR3 is TGCAGTGCTAGAGAAGATCTGTACCAAGAGACCCAGTACTTC. Translation: CSAREDLYQETQYF. The chain has TRBV20-1 and TRBJ2-5; no reliable D call. Deletions cut 0 bases from V and 0 bases from J, with 8 bases between. CDR1 is DFQATT, CDR2 SNEGSKA, per germline (reference sequence). The length of the CDR3 is 14 residues.

This clonotype appeared a few times. This sequence joins TRBV12-3 or TRBV12-4 and TRBJ2-1, with a possible D match to TRBD2 (7 bases). CDR3 length equals 13 residues. Trimming took off 11 bases at V and 8 bases at J, with 19 bases between the two ends. The chain's CDR3 is CAGRSLGGHEQFF. The CDR3 coding sequence is TGTGCCGGTCGTTCCTTGGGGGGGCATGAGCAGTTCTTC.

This clonotype was found a few times. The chain joins TRBV28 to TRBJ2-3, with unresolved D. The CDR3 extends over 14 amino acids. Germline CDR1 MDHEN, CDR2 SYDVKM. V lost 5 bases, J lost 7 bases, and 16 bases lay in between. The CDR3: CASSPQGVVNTQYF. DNA for the CDR3: TGTGCCAGCAGTCCCCAAGGCGTCGTAAATACGCAGTATTTT.

This clonotype was picked up a small number of times. V is TRBV5-1 and J is TRBJ1-2; D not certain. V was cut by 0 bases and J by 7 bases, with 16 bases left in between. The CDR3 runs 15 residues. Germline V gene data show CDR1 as SGHRS and CDR2 as YFSETQ. CDR3 coding DNA: TGCGCCAGCAGCTTGGCCGAAGGATCCACGACTGGCTACACCTTC. It specifies CASSLAEGSTTGYTF.

This chain connects TRBV7-4 to TRBJ1-1, with 7 bases fitting TRBD1. This CDR3 spans 15 amino acids. Trimming took 1 base from V and 1 from J; bases not matched to a gene: 3. Germline loops: CDR1 SGHVT, CDR2 SQSDAQ. The chain's CDR3 is CASSLGQGENTEAFF. Written as DNA, the CDR3 is TGTGCCAGCAGCTTAGGACAGGGAGAGAACACTGAAGCTTTCTTT.

The chain has TRBV6-5 and TRBJ1-2, with 9 nucleotides matching TRBD1. Germline V gene lookup returns CDR1 MNHEY and CDR2 SVGAGI. V lost 4 bases to trimming and J lost 6 bases; unmatched junction nucleotides: 9. The CDR3 contains 15 residues. CDR3 residues: CASSSGQGIVNGYTF. Written as DNA, the CDR3 is TGTGCCAGCAGTTCTGGACAGGGGATAGTAAATGGCTACACCTTC.

The chain links TRBV7-2 to TRBJ2-1, with 9 bases lining up with TRBD1. With 5 bases clipped from V and 7 bases from J, the junction kept 15 bases outside the gene matches. Germline-derived CDR1 and CDR2 are SGHTA and FQGNSA. The CDR3 totals 17 residues. The CDR3 protein is CASSRTVGTGLGNEQFF. In nucleotides, the CDR3 is TGTGCCAGCAGCCGGACGGTTGGGACAGGGTTGGGTAATGAGCAGTTCTTC. The full variable domain, in which reference TRBV7-2 and TRBJ2-1 provide the parts outside the CDR3, is GAGVSQSPSNKVTEKGKDVELRCDPISGHTALYWYRQSLGQGLEFLIYFQGNSAPDKSGLPSDRFSAERTGGSVSTLTIQRTQQEDSAVYLCASSRTVGTGLGNEQFFGPGTRLTVL.